This TCR beta chain was recorded in a study of T cell repertoires in aging, cancer and after chemotherapy. Peripheral blood genomic DNA, not sorted cells or RNA, was the template. Rearranged V-D-J TRB sequences were amplified with a mixed TRB-A/B primer pool. TCRdb independently ran MiXCR on the multiplex PCR reads; one entry per CDR3 protein. The sample lists 8,700 or so distinct CDR3 sequences, roughly a quarter seen once, with about 2.6% in the top ten. V was clipped by 4 bases and J by 5 bases, with 21 bases between them. Germline CDR1 SGHDT, CDR2 YYEEEE. The CDR3 length is 16 residues. The sequence was collected from a human donor in good health. Sequencing input: blood. The V call is TRBV5-6, the J call TRBJ2-5; D could derive from TRBD1 or TRBD2 (5 bases each). The CDR3: CASSQTPGTPDETQYF. CDR3 coding DNA: TGTGCCAGCAGCCAAACCCCAGGGACCCCGGACGAGACCCAGTACTTC.